This T cell receptor (beta chain) appears in the sequencing data of a study of cytomegalovirus exposure and HLA in healthy donors. Across the study: As released early, the data held some 80 million unique TCRs from HLA-typed donors. Broader study findings: Certain indistinguishable V segments, among them TRBV6-2 and TRBV6-3, were excluded. Investigators reported 150 to 200 TCR beta chains as tied to cytomegalovirus. Specificity of three CMV-associated chains for CMV antigens was verified in vitro.

13 Jbeta primers and 60 Vbeta primers were used for the PCR. Repertoires were generated with immunoSEQ multiplex PCR, while TCRdb's copy carries only in-frame clones and drops some. Among 140,000 to 150,000 clones listed, roughly three fifths were seen once. Germline V CDR1 and CDR2: ENHRY, SYGVKD. This CDR3 region has 16 residues. V was pared by 1 base and J by 4 bases, with 10 bases of the junction left unmatched. Worth noting for this clone: Antigen unknown.

This sequence originates from a woman in her fifties or sixties in good health and CMV-seronegative. Sequenced sample: PBMCs. The rearrangement joins TRBV10-3 to TRBJ2-7, with TRBD1 identical over 7 bases. The CDR3 region has the DNA TGTGCCATCAGTGAGTTTCAGGGGGTTAAAAATTACGAGCAGTACTTC. This codes for CAISEFQGVKNYEQYF.